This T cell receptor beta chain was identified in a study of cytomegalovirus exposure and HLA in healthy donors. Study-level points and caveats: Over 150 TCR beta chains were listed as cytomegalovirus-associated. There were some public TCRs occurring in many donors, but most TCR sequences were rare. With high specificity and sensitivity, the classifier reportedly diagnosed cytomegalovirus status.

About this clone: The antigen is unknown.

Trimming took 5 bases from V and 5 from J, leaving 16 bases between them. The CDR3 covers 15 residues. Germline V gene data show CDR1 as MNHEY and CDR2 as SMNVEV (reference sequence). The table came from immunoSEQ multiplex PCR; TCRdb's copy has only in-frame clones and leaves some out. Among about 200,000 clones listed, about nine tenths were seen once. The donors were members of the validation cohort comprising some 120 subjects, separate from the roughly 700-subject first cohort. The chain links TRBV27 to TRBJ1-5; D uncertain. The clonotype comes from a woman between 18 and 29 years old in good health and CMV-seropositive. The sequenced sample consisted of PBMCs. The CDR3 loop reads CASSLTGIRDQPQHF. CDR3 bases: TGTGCCAGCAGTCTCACGGGAATCCGGGATCAGCCCCAGCATTTT.